The 29 T cell receptor beta chains below come from one sample, sequenced in a study of shared clonotypes between healthy human individuals. The method was immunoSEQ multiplex PCR; TCRdb's version includes in-frame clones alone and lacks a portion of them. The sample yields about 550,000 clones, around 95% seen once. Naive CD8 cells lacked CD45RO, underwent positive selection for CCR7 and left out terminally differentiated effector memory CD45RA+ cells. The specimen was naive CD8+ T cells sorted from blood. The origin of the receptors is a woman between 25 and 40 years old in good health.

The CDR3 coding sequence is TGCGCCAGCAGCCAAGAACAGGGGGCATATGTGGTGAACACTGAAGCTTTCTTT. Protein: CASSQEQGAYVVNTEAFF. The V and J genes are TRBV4-1 and TRBJ1-1, with TRBD1 matching over 9 bases. CDR1 and CDR2 from the germline V gene are MGHRA and YSYEKL. V was pared by 0 bases and J by 0 bases, with 8 bases of the junction left unmatched. The CDR3 runs 18 residues.

The V gene is TRBV27, the J gene TRBJ2-1; a weak D match, TRBD2 (5 bases). CDR3 length: 19 amino acids. The germline gives CDR1 MNHEY, CDR2 SMNVEV (reference sequence). Trimming stripped 5 bases from V and 0 bases from J, with 23 bases between. The CDR3, as DNA: TGTGCCAGCAGTCAACTTACCTCCGGACTGCCGCCCTCCTACAATGAGCAGTTCTTC. Its protein is CASSQLTSGLPPSYNEQFF.

The gene calls are TRBV6-5 and TRBJ1-6; TRBD1 matches at 9 bases. CDR1 and CDR2 (germline): MNHEY, SVGAGI. Trimming took 4 bases from V and 9 from J; bases not matched to a gene: 7. This CDR3 region has 15 residues. CDR3 in amino acids: CASSLETGGGSPLHF. DNA of the CDR3: TGTGCCAGCAGTTTAGAAACAGGGGGCGGTTCACCCCTCCACTTT.

The rearrangement joins TRBV7-9 to TRBJ2-7, with 7 bases identical to TRBD1. V lost 1 base to trimming and J lost 5 bases; unmatched junction nucleotides: 5. Germline values: CDR1 SEHNR, CDR2 FQNEAQ (reference sequence). This CDR3 region has 14 residues. The CDR3 sequence is CASSLDGTADEQYF. CDR3 coding DNA: TGTGCCAGCAGCTTAGACGGGACAGCGGACGAGCAGTACTTC.

As DNA, the CDR3 is TGTGCCAGCAGCTTAAAAACTAGCGGACACCGCTACTACGAGCAGTACTTC. It specifies CASSLKTSGHRYYEQYF. This sequence joins TRBV11-1 and TRBJ2-7, with 8 bases matching TRBD2. Germline values: CDR1 SGHAT, CDR2 FQDESV (reference sequence). There are 17 residues in the CDR3. Germline trimming cut 2 bases from V and 3 bases from J; bases unmatched to any gene: 12.

J is TRBJ2-7 and V is TRBV10-2; no definite D call. CDR1 WSHSY and CDR2 SAAADI come from the germline V gene. The CDR3 totals 10 residues. Trimming took off 8 bases at V and 5 bases at J, with 7 bases between the two ends. CDR3 residues: CASLDHEQYF. In nucleotides, the CDR3 is TGCGCCAGCCTCGATCACGAGCAGTACTTC.

The chain couples TRBV7-9 to TRBJ2-4, with TRBD1 identical over 7 bases. Germline CDR1 reads SEHNR; CDR2 reads FQNEAQ (reference sequence). This CDR3 is 18 amino acids long. With 1 base clipped from V and 2 bases from J, the junction kept 11 bases outside the gene matches. The CDR3 sequence: CASSLGTWTGRTKNIQYF. In DNA form, the CDR3 reads TGTGCCAGCAGCTTAGGTACTTGGACAGGACGAACCAAAAACATTCAGTACTTC. Filled out from reference TRBV7-9 and TRBJ2-4, the complete variable domain reads DTGVSQNPRHKITKRGQNVTFRCDPISEHNRLYWYRQTLGQGPEFLTYFQNEAQLEKSRLLSDRFSAERPKGSFSTLEIQRTEQGDSAMYLCASSLGTWTGRTKNIQYFGAGTRLSVL.

The V call is TRBV6-5, the J call TRBJ2-2; D may be TRBD1 (7 bases). This CDR3 has 15 amino acids. V gave up 2 bases and J gave up 8 bases, with 15 bases separating them. Per the germline V gene, CDR1 is MNHEY and CDR2 is SVGAGI. DNA for the CDR3: TGTGCCAGCAGTTACAATCCACAGGGGACTGGGGAGCTGTTTTTT. This gives the protein CASSYNPQGTGELFF.

The chain's CDR3 is CASSSDFSNQPQHF. The CDR3 region has the DNA TGTGCCAGCAGTTCCGACTTTAGCAATCAGCCCCAGCATTTT. The V call is TRBV28, the J call TRBJ1-5; D uncertain. Germline CDR1 is MDHEN and CDR2 is SYDVKM. The CDR3 totals 14 residues. Trimming stripped 4 bases from V and 0 bases from J, with 7 bases between.

This clone was counted a single time. CDR3 loop: CASSHASARSGEQYF. In DNA, the CDR3 is TGTGCCAGCAGTCACGCTAGCGCTAGGTCTGGTGAGCAGTACTTC. The rearrangement links TRBV6-6 to TRBJ2-7; D is possibly TRBD2 (6 bases). Germline lookup yields CDR1 MNHNY and CDR2 SVGAGI (reference sequence). V gave up 5 bases and J gave up 7 bases, with 21 bases separating them. The CDR3 spans 15 residues.

The chain combines TRBV11-2 with TRBJ1-4; D might be TRBD1 (6 bases). V was trimmed by 5 bases and J by 3 bases, leaving 16 bases between them. The germline V gene encodes CDR1 SGHAT and CDR2 FQNNGV. CDR3 length: 16 amino acids. CDR3 bases: TGTGCCAGCAGCCAACTCGTAGGGGGTCCTAATGAAAAACTGTTTTTT. Amino acid sequence: CASSQLVGGPNEKLFF. The complete variable domain, with remaining parts taken from reference TRBV11-2 and TRBJ1-4, reads EAGVAQSPRYKIIEKRQSVAFWCNPISGHATLYWYQQILGQGPKLLIQFQNNGVVDDSQLPKDRFSAERLKGVDSTLKIQPAKLEDSAVYLCASSQLVGGPNEKLFFGSGTQLSVL.

This chain connects TRBV4-1 to TRBJ2-5; the match to TRBD2 covers 7 bases. V dropped 0 bases and J dropped 1; count of bases not matched to a gene: 5. The CDR3 length is 16 residues. Germline V gene sequence: CDR1 MGHRA, CDR2 YSYEKL. CDR3: CASSQEWASGQETQYF. Written as DNA, the CDR3 is TGCGCCAGCAGCCAAGAATGGGCTAGCGGCCAAGAGACCCAGTACTTC.

This clone occurred once. The chain couples TRBV7-8 to TRBJ2-1, with TRBD2 matching 8 bases. The junction had 6 bases not matched to a gene; V was cut back by 8 bases and J by 3 bases. The CDR3 length is 14 residues. The germline CDR1 and CDR2 sequences are SGHVS and FQNEAQ. The CDR3 spells CASAREGLYNEQFF. The CDR3 DNA reads TGTGCCAGCGCTCGGGAGGGCCTCTACAATGAGCAGTTCTTC.

The chain has TRBV7-6 and TRBJ2-1; tentatively, D is TRBD2 (5 bases). The CDR3 covers 14 residues. Trimming shortened V by 1 base and J by 5 bases, and 9 bases separated the two germline ends. From germline, CDR1 is SGHVS and CDR2 FNYEAQ. The CDR3 spells CASSLGAGDNEQFF. CDR3 nucleotides: TGTGCCAGCAGCTTAGGGGCCGGGGACAATGAGCAGTTCTTC.

The chain recombines TRBV28 with TRBJ2-4; D might be TRBD1 or TRBD2, each matching 5 bases. CDR1 is MDHEN and CDR2 is SYDVKM in the germline V gene. V lost 7 bases and J 7 bases, leaving 23 bases between the germline ends. The CDR3 sequence is 16 residues long. For the CDR3, the DNA is TGTGCCAGCAAGAAGCGAAAGGGGACGGGTAGGAACATTCAGTACTTC. It specifies CASKKRKGTGRNIQYF.

This clone has a single count. The CDR3 coding sequence is TGTGCCAGCAGCTTAGGACATACCTACGAGCAGTACTTC. This codes for CASSLGHTYEQYF. The V and J genes are TRBV7-6 and TRBJ2-7; D ambiguous. The germline V and J ends were trimmed by 1 base and 2 bases, with 6 bases remaining between them. The CDR3 spans 13 residues. CDR1 SGHVS and CDR2 FNYEAQ come from the germline V gene.

The V gene is TRBV5-6, the J gene TRBJ2-1; D could derive from TRBD1 or TRBD2 (6 bases each). The V gene lost 3 bases and the J gene lost 4 bases, with 26 bases spanning the gap. CDR1 and CDR2 (germline): SGHDT, YYEEEE. The CDR3 consists of 19 residues. CDR3 DNA sequence: TGTGCCAGCAGCTCTACCTACCCCGATGGGGGGCTCCGATACAATGAGCAGTTCTTC. This gives the protein CASSSTYPDGGLRYNEQFF.

The chain links TRBV7-9 to TRBJ2-3, with TRBD2 matching over 11 bases. V was clipped by 4 bases and J by 5 bases; unmatched bases: 8. The germline V gene has CDR1 SEHNR and CDR2 FQNEAQ (reference sequence). The CDR3 runs 16 residues. The CDR3 sequence: CASSSVAGGVGDTQYF. CDR3 nucleotides: TGTGCCAGCAGCTCCGTAGCGGGAGGGGTCGGAGATACGCAGTATTTT. Full variable domain (outside the CDR3, taken from reference TRBV7-9 and TRBJ2-3): DTGVSQNPRHKITKRGQNVTFRCDPISEHNRLYWYRQTLGQGPEFLTYFQNEAQLEKSRLLSDRFSAERPKGSFSTLEIQRTEQGDSAMYLCASSSVAGGVGDTQYFGPGTRLTVL.

This clone was recorded only once. The chain joins TRBV29-1 to TRBJ2-7, with a possible D match to TRBD1 (6 bases). This CDR3 is 13 amino acids long. The germline gives CDR1 SQVTM, CDR2 ANQGSEA. Between the trimmed V and J ends, which lost 5 bases and 0 bases, there was a span of 11 bases. DNA for the CDR3: TGCAGCGTTTCGGACAGCTCCTCCTACGAGCAGTACTTC. Translation: CSVSDSSSYEQYF.

This chain connects TRBV4-1 to TRBJ2-5; no clear D gene. The germline V gene encodes CDR1 MGHRA and CDR2 YSYEKL. CDR3 length equals 13 residues. Trimming removed 1 base at V and 4 bases at J, with 7 bases between. As DNA, the CDR3 is TGCGCCAGCAGCCAAGTGCCAGGAGAGACCCAGTACTTC. It is translated as CASSQVPGETQYF.

This chain joins TRBV5-8 and TRBJ2-5; D is unresolved. Germline lookup yields CDR1 SGHTS and CDR2 YDEGEE. This CDR3 region has 10 residues. Trimming pared 4 bases from V and 9 bases from J, leaving 7 bases between. The chain's CDR3 is CASSLGAQYF. The DNA for the CDR3 is TGTGCCAGCAGCCTTGGGGCCCAGTACTTC.

J is TRBJ1-2 and V is TRBV27; D call uncertain. The CDR3 is made up of 16 amino acids. Trimming removed 0 bases from V and 4 bases from J, with 15 bases in between. Germline-derived CDR1 and CDR2 are MNHEY and SMNVEV (reference sequence). The CDR3 loop is CASSLSSALGSYGYTF. Written as DNA, the CDR3 is TGTGCCAGCAGTTTATCATCCGCATTGGGGAGCTATGGCTACACCTTC.

V and J are TRBV5-4 and TRBJ2-3; weak D call: TRBD2 (5 bases). In germline, CDR1 is SGHNT, CDR2 YYREEE (reference sequence). The V end lost 0 bases, the J end lost 4 bases, and 9 bases lay between the germline ends. This CDR3 has 14 amino acids. Written as DNA, the CDR3 is TGTGCCAGCAGCTTGGGAGGGTCCGCAGATACGCAGTATTTT. Amino acids: CASSLGGSADTQYF.

The chain links TRBV6-5 to TRBJ2-4; weak D call: TRBD2 (5 bases). The CDR3 consists of 13 residues. Per the germline V gene, CDR1 is MNHEY and CDR2 is SVGAGI. Between the trimmed V and J ends, which lost 3 bases and 6 bases, there was a span of 9 bases. DNA of the CDR3: TGTGCCAGCAGTTATGCTGAGGGAAACATTCAGTACTTC. The encoded protein is CASSYAEGNIQYF.

This clone was observed once. The rearrangement links TRBV5-1 to TRBJ2-1, with D unclear. The germline CDR1 and CDR2 sequences are SGHRS and YFSETQ. V lost 2 bases and J lost 7, with 10 bases in between. CDR3 length: 13 amino acids. CDR3 bases: TGCGCCAGCAGCTTAACGTTGGGGAATGAGCAGTTCTTC. This encodes CASSLTLGNEQFF.

This rearrangement joins TRBV18 to TRBJ2-7, with 9 bases fitting TRBD2. Germline assignment: CDR1 KGHSH and CDR2 LQKENI. The CDR3 consists of 17 residues. With V trimmed by 2 bases and J by 2 bases, 10 bases remained unmatched. CDR3 nucleotides: TGTGCCAGCTCACCAGTCGAAAGGACTAGCGCTACCTACGAGCAGTACTTC. Translation: CASSPVERTSATYEQYF. The entire variable domain, with the rest obtained from reference TRBV18 and TRBJ2-7, is as follows: NAGVMQNPRHLVRRRGQEARLRCSPMKGHSHVYWYRQLPEEGLKFMVYLQKENIIDESGMPKERFSAEFPKEGPSILRIQQVVRGDSAAYFCASSPVERTSATYEQYFGPGTRLTVT.

The chain carries TRBV6-5 and TRBJ2-2; tentatively, D is TRBD1 (5 bases). Trimming took 6 bases from V and 5 from J, leaving 10 bases between them. This CDR3 is built from 13 residues. CDR1 is MNHEY, CDR2 SVGAGI, per germline. The CDR3 loop reads CASRPSGTGELFF. In DNA form, the CDR3 reads TGTGCCAGCAGACCGTCAGGGACCGGGGAGCTGTTTTTT.

CDR3 coding DNA: TGTGCCAGCAGCTCCCTTAGCGGGAACCGGAACAATGAGCAGTTCTTC. Translating it yields CASSSLSGNRNNEQFF. V usage is TRBV7-9 and J usage is TRBJ2-1; 8 bases fit TRBD2. The CDR3 consists of 16 residues. The V gene end was trimmed by 4 bases and the J gene end by 5 bases; junction bases not matched to a gene: 10. Germline CDR1 is SEHNR and CDR2 is FQNEAQ (reference sequence).

The V and J genes are TRBV6-5 and TRBJ2-7, with 8 bases fitting TRBD2. J was trimmed by 6 bases and V by 4 bases; bases with no gene match: 8. CDR1 is MNHEY and CDR2 is SVGAGI in the germline V gene. The CDR3 sequence is 14 residues long. The CDR3 bases are TGTGCCAGCAGTTTTCGGGAGGGCTGGGGCGAGCAGTACTTC. It is translated as CASSFREGWGEQYF.